Presented here are 4 T cell receptor beta chains from one specimen sequenced in a study of shared clonotypes between healthy human individuals (dated by TCRdb to between 2020 and 2021). CD8 naive samples were obtained by positive selection for CCR7 among CD45RO-negative cells, yielding a CD45RA+CCR7+ population from which TemRA cells were excluded. The method behind the library was the immunoSEQ multiplex PCR assay. In TCRdb, the immuneACCESS table is reduced to in-frame sequences with V and J assigned. These tables do not hold every clone; where another copy was compared, an unresolved V gene accounts for under half, and the others remain unexplained. This sample has around 2.1 million clones in its table, and under 95% of those were observed once. Around 1.7% of the sample lies in the top ten. The material sequenced was naive CD8+ T cells from PBMCs. The cell subset or site label, as the study defines it: CD45RA+CCR7+. The receptor source for this set is a man between 18 and 29 years old in good health. Some clones in this sample may be carry-over from other donors' samples.

The V call is TRBV29-1, the J call TRBJ2-2; D is unresolved. Looked up from germline, CDR1 is SQVTM and CDR2 is ANQGSEA. The CDR3 length is 14 residues. V dropped 7 bases and J dropped 0 bases, with 12 bases sitting between them. The CDR3 DNA reads TGCAGCGCTCCCGTGGATTCGAACACCGGGGAGCTGTTTTTT. The encoded protein is CSAPVDSNTGELFF.

The chain recombines TRBV7-9 with TRBJ2-3; D not certain. The CDR3 spans 14 residues. Per the germline V gene, CDR1 is SEHNR and CDR2 is FQNEAQ (reference sequence). V lost 5 bases and J lost 6, with 15 bases in between. The CDR3 here is CASSVYGVEDTQYF. As DNA, the CDR3 is TGTGCCAGCAGCGTTTATGGGGTAGAGGATACGCAGTATTTT.

CDR3 loop: CAWGELAWSYEQYF. The CDR3 DNA is TGTGCCTGGGGGGAGCTAGCGTGGTCCTACGAGCAGTACTTC. V gene TRBV30 combines with J gene TRBJ2-5, with D possibly TRBD2 on 6 matching bases. Matching the DNA end better, TRBJ2-7 makes the J call doubtful. There are 14 residues in the CDR3. Germline-derived CDR1 and CDR2 are GTSNPN and SVGIG (reference sequence).

This clone has a handful of counts. The V gene is TRBV12-2, the J gene TRBJ2-7. TRBV12-2 is assigned pseudogene status. This CDR3 is 16 amino acids long. The CDR3 loop reads CASRLEGRVPLNEQYF. The DNA of the CDR3 is TGTGCAAGTCGCTTAGAAGGTCGCGTCCCCCTCAACGAGCAGTACTTC.